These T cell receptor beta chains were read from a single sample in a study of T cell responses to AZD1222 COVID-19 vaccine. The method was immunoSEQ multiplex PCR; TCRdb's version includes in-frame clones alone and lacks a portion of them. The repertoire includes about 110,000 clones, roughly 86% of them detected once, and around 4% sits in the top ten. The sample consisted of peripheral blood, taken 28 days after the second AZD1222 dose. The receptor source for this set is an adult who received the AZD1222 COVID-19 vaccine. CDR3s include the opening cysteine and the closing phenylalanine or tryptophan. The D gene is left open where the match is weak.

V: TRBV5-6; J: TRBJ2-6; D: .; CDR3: CASSSEGLAGANVLTF
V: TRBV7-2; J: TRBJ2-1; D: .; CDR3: CASSLVYNNEQFF
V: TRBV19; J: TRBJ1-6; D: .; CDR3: CASSMKQGSFNSPLHF
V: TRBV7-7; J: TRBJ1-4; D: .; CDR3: CASSLGPIPTTNEKLFF
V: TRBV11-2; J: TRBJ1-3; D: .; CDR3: CASSSWTGISGNTIYF
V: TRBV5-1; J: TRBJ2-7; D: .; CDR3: CASSLGRGISSYEQYF
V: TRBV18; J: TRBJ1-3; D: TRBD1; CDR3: CASSPRPSPDRVLGNTIYF
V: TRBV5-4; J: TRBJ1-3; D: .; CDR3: CASSLESGGGAAGNTIYF
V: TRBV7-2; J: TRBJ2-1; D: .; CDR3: CASSGTLYNEQFF
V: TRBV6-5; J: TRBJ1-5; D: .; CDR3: CASSSAQRDQPQHF